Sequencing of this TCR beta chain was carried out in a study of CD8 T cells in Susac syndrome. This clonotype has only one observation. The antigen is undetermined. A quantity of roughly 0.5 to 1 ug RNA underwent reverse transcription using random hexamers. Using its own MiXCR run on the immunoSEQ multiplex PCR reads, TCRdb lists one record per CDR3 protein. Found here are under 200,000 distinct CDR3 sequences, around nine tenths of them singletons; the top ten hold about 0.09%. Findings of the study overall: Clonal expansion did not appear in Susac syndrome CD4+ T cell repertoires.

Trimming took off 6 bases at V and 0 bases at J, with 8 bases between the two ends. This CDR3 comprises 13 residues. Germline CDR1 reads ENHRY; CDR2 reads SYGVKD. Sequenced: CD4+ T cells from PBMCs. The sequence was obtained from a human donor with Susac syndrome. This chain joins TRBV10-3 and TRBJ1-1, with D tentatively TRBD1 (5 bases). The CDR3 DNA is TGTGCCATCAGGGGACCGATGAACACTGAAGCTTTCTTT. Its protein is CAIRGPMNTEAFF.